This T cell receptor beta chain stems from a study of cytomegalovirus exposure and HLA in healthy donors. General observations from the study: A few chains linked to CMV were shown in vitro to be specific for CMV antigens.

The CDR3 extends over 16 amino acids. V lost 4 bases and J lost 3; bases outside the gene matches: 9. The germline gives CDR1 MNHEY, CDR2 SMNVEV (reference sequence). About this clone: Antigen specificity is unknown.

In nominal health when sampled, donors likely had unrecorded immune exposures nonetheless. The PCR employed 60 Vbeta primers together with 13 Jbeta primers. TCRdb's table, derived via immunoSEQ multiplex PCR, lists solely in-frame clones and lacks some. The sample shows 30,000 to 40,000 clones, about 80% of them seen only once. The sample was PBMCs. The rearrangement links TRBV27 to TRBJ2-7; 10 bases map to TRBD2. The sequence was obtained from a woman between 18 and 29 years old in good health and CMV-seropositive. The DNA of the CDR3 is TGTGCCAGCAGTTCGCTTTCGAGCGGGAGGGGCTACGAGCAGTACTTC. This gives the protein CASSSLSSGRGYEQYF.